The 14 T cell receptor beta chains presented below share a single source sample, sequenced in a study of CD8+CD57+ T cells in acquired aplastic anemia. Template material for TCR beta VDJ and CDR3 profiling consisted of genomic DNA. TCRdb passed the reads through MiXCR, listing each CDR3 protein once. This table has about 20,000 distinct CDR3 sequences, about 40% appearing once. Sequencing was done on patients that had shown CD8+CD57+ cell expansion by flow cytometry. Study results and limitations: Reduced diversity was recorded for CD8+CD57+ cells relative to total CD4+ and CD8+ pools in patients.

No antigens are known for them. Sequencing was performed on CD8+CD57+ T cells sorted from PBMCs. Subset denoted: bead-enriched CD8+CD57+ effector memory T cells from SAA patients. Every receptor here comes from a human donor with aplastic anemia.

V is TRBV12-3 or TRBV12-4 and J is TRBJ2-5, with a possible D match to TRBD2 (6 bases). CDR3 size: 17 residues. V was shortened by 1 base and J by 6 bases, with 21 bases between the two germline ends. The CDR3 DNA is TGTGCCAGCAGTTTAGGGTCTTTCCGGGACTTAGATCAGACCCAGTACTTC. Translation: CASSLGSFRDLDQTQYF.

The rearrangement links TRBV4-1 to TRBJ2-2; 9 nucleotides match TRBD1. Germline V gene data show CDR1 as MGHRA and CDR2 as YSYEKL. The trim removed 0 bases at V and 7 bases at J, leaving 9 bases unmatched. There are 17 residues in the CDR3. The CDR3 loop reads CASSQDRRTGEDGELFF. The CDR3 nucleotides read TGCGCCAGCAGCCAAGATCGCAGGACAGGGGAGGACGGGGAGCTGTTTTTT.

The chain links TRBV6-1 to TRBJ1-1; D not resolved. Germline CDR1 MNHNS, CDR2 SASEGT. This CDR3 comprises 14 residues. V was pared by 5 bases and J by 5 bases, with 15 bases between. The CDR3 loop reads CASSFVLAGTEAFF. The CDR3 DNA reads TGTGCCAGCAGTTTTGTCCTAGCGGGAACTGAAGCTTTCTTT.

This clonotype was seen just once. V gene TRBV2 combines with J gene TRBJ1-1; D is possibly TRBD1 (5 bases). CDR1 is SNHLY and CDR2 is FYNNEI in the germline V gene. Trimming left V 8 bases short and J 4 bases short, with 14 bases between. The CDR3 is 13 residues long. The CDR3 is CASAQVGRTEAFF. The CDR3 nucleotides read TGTGCCAGCGCCCAGGTGGGGCGCACTGAAGCTTTCTTT.

This clonotype came up once. The J gene is TRBJ1-2, the V gene TRBV6-5; tentative D call: TRBD1 (5 bases). The V gene lost 4 bases and the J gene lost 4 bases, with 13 bases spanning the gap. Looked up from germline, CDR1 is MNHEY and CDR2 is SVGAGI. The CDR3 is 14 residues long. The CDR3 spells CASSSLGVGYGYTF. CDR3 in DNA: TGTGCCAGCAGTTCGTTAGGGGTCGGCTATGGCTACACCTTC.

The rearrangement links TRBV7-2 to TRBJ1-1; no firm D call. CDR3 size: 16 residues. Germline-derived CDR1 and CDR2 are SGHTA and FQGNSA. The germline V and J ends were trimmed by 4 bases and 4 bases, with 19 bases remaining between them. CDR3 region: CASSWGARRVSTEAFF. The CDR3, as DNA: TGTGCCAGCAGCTGGGGTGCCAGGCGGGTGAGCACTGAAGCTTTCTTT.

This clonotype was seen a few times. The rearrangement joins TRBV20-1 to TRBJ1-5, with a possible D match to TRBD1 (6 bases). Germline V CDR1 and CDR2: DFQATT, SNEGSKA (reference sequence). V lost 6 bases and J lost 7, with 19 bases in between. The CDR3 length is 14 residues. The CDR3 sequence: CSAREGGPIQPQHF. CDR3 sequence (DNA): TGCAGTGCCCGGGAAGGGGGGCCGATACAGCCCCAGCATTTT.

The gene calls are TRBV15 and TRBJ1-4; D remains unclear. V lost 6 bases, J lost 2 bases, and 10 bases lay in between. Germline V CDR1 and CDR2: LNHNV, YYDKDF (reference sequence). The CDR3 runs to 14 residues. CDR3 DNA: TGTGCCACCAGGGAGAGTGGTACTAATGAAAAACTGTTTTTT. Protein sequence: CATRESGTNEKLFF. Using reference TRBV15 and TRBJ1-4 for the parts outside the CDR3, the full variable domain is DAMVIQNPRYQVTQFGKPVTLSCSQTLNHNVMYWYQQKSSQAPKLLFHYYDKDFNNEADTPDNFQSRRPNTSFCFLDIRSPGLGDTAMYLCATRESGTNEKLFFGSGTQLSVL.

The V call is TRBV4-1, the J call TRBJ2-7, with a weak D call TRBD2 (5 bases). The V gene lost 0 bases and the J gene lost 8 bases, with 11 bases spanning the gap. The germline CDR1 and CDR2 sequences are MGHRA and YSYEKL. This CDR3 is 13 amino acids long. DNA for the CDR3: TGCGCCAGCAGCCAAGATCGGGGAAACCAGCAGTACGTC. This sequence encodes CASSQDRGNQQYV.

This chain links TRBV7-9 with TRBJ2-3; 9 bases match TRBD2. V lost 5 bases, J lost 1 base, and 4 bases stayed unmatched. Germline CDR1 SEHNR, CDR2 FQNEAQ (reference sequence). The CDR3 runs to 15 residues. The CDR3, as DNA: TGTGCCAGCAGCCGTAGCGGGAGTCGCACAGATACGCAGTATTTT. Translation: CASSRSGSRTDTQYF.

This clonotype occurred a few times. The genes are TRBV6-1 and TRBJ2-7; D gene uncertain. V lost 2 bases and J 4 bases, leaving 9 bases between the germline ends. CDR3 size: 13 residues. Germline-derived CDR1 and CDR2 are MNHNS and SASEGT. CDR3 DNA: TGTGCCAGCAGTGAAAATCACGGATACGAGCAGTACTTC. Translated: CASSENHGYEQYF.

This clonotype was seen repeatedly, ten times or more. This chain uses TRBV20-1 with TRBJ2-7, with TRBD2 identical over 9 bases. The CDR3 is 13 residues long. With 3 bases clipped from V and 4 bases from J, the junction kept 4 bases outside the gene matches. Germline CDR1 reads DFQATT; CDR2 reads SNEGSKA (reference sequence). The CDR3 bases are TGCAGTGCTAGTAGCGGGAGAGGGTACGAGCAGTACTTC. Amino acids: CSASSGRGYEQYF.

This clonotype was seen once. At one boundary the junction diverges from the germline segment, which might be a read error. The J gene is TRBJ1-2, the V gene TRBV2, with 8 bases lining up with TRBD1. Germline V lookup: CDR1 SNHLY, CDR2 FYNNEI. The CDR3 has 15 residues. The CDR3 DNA follows: TGTGCCAGCAGTTTACGGGACAGGCCATTCGGGGGCTACACATTC. This translates into CASSLRDRPFGGYTF.

The V and J genes are TRBV10-2 and TRBJ1-2; tentatively, D is TRBD1 (5 bases). Trimming shortened V by 5 bases and J by 1 base, and 11 bases separated the two germline ends. This CDR3 has 14 amino acids. The germline gives CDR1 WSHSY, CDR2 SAAADI. The DNA for the CDR3 is TGCGCCAGCAGTCCTGGGCAGGGTAACTATGGCTACACCTTC. Its translation is CASSPGQGNYGYTF.